The 13 T cell receptor beta chains below come from one sample, sequenced in a study of cytomegalovirus exposure and HLA in healthy donors. A multiplex PCR was run with 60 Vbeta primers and 13 Jbeta primers. TCRdb keeps only in-frame clones here, not all; method: immunoSEQ multiplex PCR. Of approximately 140,000 clones listed, around 79% are singletons. The specimen sequenced was PBMCs. The source of these receptors is a human donor in good health.

The genes are TRBV27 and TRBJ2-1; 9 positions agree with TRBD1. V was pared by 2 bases and J by 5 bases, with 10 bases of the junction left unmatched. The germline CDR1 and CDR2 sequences are MNHEY and SMNVEV (reference sequence). The CDR3 spans 17 residues. The CDR3 coding sequence is TGTGCCAGCAGTTTACGGAATACCGGGACAGGGAACAATGAGCAGTTCTTC. It codes for CASSLRNTGTGNNEQFF.

The chain is built from TRBV5-1 and TRBJ1-4; 8 nucleotides line up with TRBD1. Germline V CDR1 and CDR2: SGHRS, YFSETQ. This CDR3 has 17 amino acids. The junction had 4 bases not matched to a gene; V was cut back by 0 bases and J by 0 bases. This chain's CDR3 is CASSLGGQGATNEKLFF. The CDR3 DNA follows: TGCGCCAGCAGCTTGGGCGGACAGGGAGCAACTAATGAAAAACTGTTTTTT.

This clone was observed a handful of times. The chain employs TRBV5-6 and TRBJ2-3; D ambiguous. The germline V gene has CDR1 SGHDT and CDR2 YYEEEE. The CDR3 extends over 14 amino acids. Trimming took off 0 bases at V and 3 bases at J, with 8 bases between the two ends. CDR3 protein: CASSLASETDTQYF. The CDR3 nucleotides read TGTGCCAGCAGCTTGGCCTCAGAAACAGATACGCAGTATTTT.

This clone was seen only a few times. The chain couples TRBV4-2 to TRBJ2-2; TRBD2 aligns across 14 bases. The CDR3 consists of 17 residues. Looked up from germline, CDR1 is LGHNA and CDR2 is YNFKEQ. V lost 5 bases, J lost 6 bases, and 8 bases stayed unmatched. The CDR3 sequence: CASSTSGTSGRPGELFF. The CDR3 DNA reads as TGTGCCAGCAGCACCAGCGGGACTAGCGGGAGACCCGGGGAGCTGTTTTTT.

The chain links TRBV11-2 to TRBJ2-5, with D possibly matching TRBD1 (5 bases). Germline V gene lookup returns CDR1 SGHAT and CDR2 FQNNGV. This CDR3 contains 13 residues. V lost 3 bases to trimming and J lost 4 bases, with 9 bases between them. The CDR3 reads CASSFQGTETQYF. In DNA, the CDR3 is TGTGCCAGCAGCTTTCAGGGAACAGAGACCCAGTACTTC.

V usage is TRBV7-9 and J usage is TRBJ2-1; maybe TRBD2 (5 bases). The V gene's germline CDR1 is SEHNR and CDR2 FQNEAQ (reference sequence). This CDR3 has 17 amino acids. Trimming removed 7 bases at V and 0 bases at J, with 19 bases between. The CDR3 region is CASTLTSGTHSYNEQFF. The CDR3 region has the DNA TGTGCCAGCACCCTTACGAGCGGTACCCACTCCTACAATGAGCAGTTCTTC.

V is TRBV28 and J is TRBJ2-1; 9 nucleotides agree with TRBD2. Germline-derived CDR1 and CDR2 are MDHEN and SYDVKM. The CDR3 consists of 15 residues. The V and J ends lost 6 bases and 2 bases, in that order; junction bases with no gene match: 5. CDR3 region: CASRTSSGAYNEQFF. In DNA form, the CDR3 reads TGTGCCAGCAGAACATCTAGCGGGGCCTACAATGAGCAGTTCTTC.

The rearrangement uses TRBV15 and TRBJ1-5, with 8 bases matching TRBD1. Germline V CDR1 and CDR2: LNHNV, YYDKDF (reference sequence). CDR3 length: 16 residues. V trimming: 4 bases; J trimming: 1 base; junction bases outside the gene matches: 6. CDR3 amino acids: CATSTRTGMSNQPQHF. The CDR3 coding sequence is TGTGCCACCAGCACCCGGACAGGGATGAGCAATCAGCCCCAGCATTTT.

Ten or more counts support this clone. This chain uses TRBV6-4 with TRBJ2-2, with 7 bases aligning to TRBD1. The CDR3 covers 15 residues. Trimming at V came to 2 bases and at J to 0 bases, leaving 0 bases not matched to a gene. Germline V lookup: CDR1 MRHNA, CDR2 SNTAGT. The CDR3 bases are TGTGCCAGCAGTGACGGGACAGCGAACACCGGGGAGCTGTTTTTT. It is translated as CASSDGTANTGELFF.

V usage is TRBV7-9 and J usage is TRBJ1-1; D may be TRBD1 (6 bases). V shed 1 base and J shed 7 bases, with 10 bases lying between them. The germline V gene has CDR1 SEHNR and CDR2 FQNEAQ (reference sequence). The CDR3 contains 13 residues. The CDR3 nucleotides are TGTGCCAGCAGCTTAGTTGCAGGGGTTGAAGCTTTCTTT. Translation gives CASSLVAGVEAFF. Combining the CDR3 with reference TRBV7-9 and TRBJ1-1 gives the whole variable domain DTGVSQNPRHKITKRGQNVTFRCDPISEHNRLYWYRQTLGQGPEFLTYFQNEAQLEKSRLLSDRFSAERPKGSFSTLEIQRTEQGDSAMYLCASSLVAGVEAFFGQGTRLTVV.

The rearrangement joins TRBV5-1 to TRBJ2-7, with TRBD2 identical over 8 bases. The V and J ends lost 4 bases and 2 bases, in that order; junction bases with no gene match: 5. The germline gives CDR1 SGHRS, CDR2 YFSETQ. The CDR3 has 14 residues. This CDR3 reads CASSETGGPYEQYF. CDR3 DNA: TGCGCCAGCAGCGAAACGGGGGGGCCCTACGAGCAGTACTTC.

J is TRBJ1-2 and V is TRBV7-8, with TRBD1 as a possible D gene (5 bases). Germline V gene sequence: CDR1 SGHVS, CDR2 FQNEAQ. Deletions cut 0 bases from V and 8 bases from J, with 16 bases between. The CDR3 has 15 residues. CDR3 residues: CASSLAGVDSGGYTF. DNA of the CDR3: TGTGCCAGCAGCTTAGCAGGCGTTGACTCAGGGGGCTACACCTTC.

V gene TRBV28 combines with J gene TRBJ2-1, with D perhaps matching TRBD1 (7 bases). With 10 bases removed from V and 5 bases from J, the gap between germline ends came to 15 bases. The CDR3 totals 13 residues. Germline CDR1 MDHEN, CDR2 SYDVKM. DNA of the CDR3: TGTGCCACCCCAGGGGGGCCGAACAATGAGCAGTTCTTC. This encodes CATPGGPNNEQFF.